The 17 T cell receptor beta chains below come from one sample, sequenced in a study of cytomegalovirus exposure and HLA in healthy donors. Produced via immunoSEQ multiplex PCR; TCRdb's table is partial and in-frame only. The sample contains around 120,000 clones, about 88% of which appear only once. The specimen sequenced was PBMCs. The receptor set was obtained from a man aged 18 to 29 in good health and CMV-seropositive.

This sequence joins TRBV11-2 and TRBJ1-2; 8 bases match TRBD1. The V and J ends lost 1 base and 4 bases, in that order; junction bases with no gene match: 2. Germline V lookup: CDR1 SGHAT, CDR2 FQNNGV. This CDR3 region has 14 residues. The CDR3 nucleotides are TGTGCCAGCAGCTTAGGGCAGGGGGCCTATGGCTACACCTTC. It encodes CASSLGQGAYGYTF.

The chain recombines TRBV28 with TRBJ1-1; tentatively, D is TRBD1 (6 bases). Germline CDR1 reads MDHEN; CDR2 reads SYDVKM. This CDR3 region has 17 residues. V lost 3 bases to trimming and J lost 0 bases, with 17 bases between them. The CDR3 DNA reads as TGTGCCAGCAGTTTTTGGACAGAGACAGCCATGAACACTGAAGCTTTCTTT. This codes for CASSFWTETAMNTEAFF.

CDR3 sequence: CASTPTGVRNTIYF. The CDR3 DNA reads TGTGCCAGCACCCCGACAGGAGTAAGAAACACCATATATTTT. The genes are TRBV7-9 and TRBJ1-3, with a tentative D call TRBD1 (6 bases). The CDR3 runs to 14 residues. Germline CDR1 is SEHNR and CDR2 is FQNEAQ (reference sequence). V dropped 7 bases and J dropped 5 bases, with 15 bases sitting between them.

The chain links TRBV20-1 to TRBJ2-7; maybe TRBD1 (6 bases). Germline values: CDR1 DFQATT, CDR2 SNEGSKA (reference sequence). The CDR3 is 11 amino acids. V was trimmed by 3 bases and J by 9 bases, leaving 12 bases between them. The CDR3 nucleotides are TGCAGTGCTAGTACCCTCAGGGGGCAGTACTTC. The encoded protein is CSASTLRGQYF.

The chain is built from TRBV5-1 and TRBJ2-3, with D possibly being TRBD1 (6 bases). Between the trimmed V and J ends, which lost 6 bases and 0 bases, there was a span of 11 bases. CDR3 size: 14 residues. CDR1 and CDR2 (germline): SGHRS, YFSETQ. This CDR3 is CASIRGGSTDTQYF. The DNA of the CDR3 is TGCGCCAGCATAAGAGGGGGTAGCACAGATACGCAGTATTTT.

This sequence joins TRBV7-9 and TRBJ2-3; D is undetermined. V was cut by 1 base and J by 2 bases, with 10 bases left in between. CDR3 length: 15 amino acids. Germline lookup yields CDR1 SEHNR and CDR2 FQNEAQ (reference sequence). CDR3 region: CASSLGYPNTDTQYF. CDR3 nucleotides: TGTGCCAGCAGCTTAGGCTACCCGAACACAGATACGCAGTATTTT.

V and J are TRBV18 and TRBJ1-1, with D tentatively TRBD1 (5 bases). V was shortened by 6 bases and J by 8 bases, with 13 bases between the two germline ends. The germline V gene encodes CDR1 KGHSH and CDR2 LQKENI. This CDR3 is built from 12 residues. CDR3 loop: CASSIGRAEAFF. The CDR3 DNA sequence: TGTGCCAGCTCCATAGGCAGGGCAGAAGCTTTCTTT. Complete variable domain (other parts from reference TRBV18 and TRBJ1-1): NAGVMQNPRHLVRRRGQEARLRCSPMKGHSHVYWYRQLPEEGLKFMVYLQKENIIDESGMPKERFSAEFPKEGPSILRIQQVVRGDSAAYFCASSIGRAEAFFGQGTRLTVV.

The chain uses TRBV9 and TRBJ2-6; TRBD2 is a possible D gene (5 bases). Per the germline V gene, CDR1 is SGDLS and CDR2 is YYNGEE. The length of the CDR3 is 14 residues. V was pared by 4 bases and J by 2 bases, with 7 bases between. The CDR3 reads CASSPGTGANVLTF. The CDR3 coding sequence is TGTGCCAGCAGCCCGGGGACTGGGGCCAACGTCCTGACTTTC.

The gene calls are TRBV5-1 and TRBJ1-6; tentative D call: TRBD1 (5 bases). Trimming took off 1 base at V and 6 bases at J, with 20 bases between the two ends. Germline V gene sequence: CDR1 SGHRS, CDR2 YFSETQ. The CDR3 is 18 amino acids. The CDR3 loop reads CASSLFPAGEGVNSPLHF. In DNA, the CDR3 is TGCGCCAGCAGCTTGTTCCCGGCGGGGGAAGGAGTTAATTCACCCCTCCACTTT.

The chain is built from TRBV30 and TRBJ1-1; tentative D call: TRBD1 (6 bases). Germline V gene lookup returns CDR1 GTSNPN and CDR2 SVGIG (reference sequence). V was shortened by 5 bases and J by 7 bases, with 14 bases between the two germline ends. This CDR3 spans 12 amino acids. CDR3 sequence reads: CAWVGQPVEAFF. CDR3 DNA sequence: TGTGCCTGGGTCGGACAGCCGGTTGAAGCTTTCTTT.

The chain employs TRBV7-2 and TRBJ2-7, with 8 positions matching TRBD1. The length of the CDR3 is 14 residues. Trimming took 5 bases from V and 5 from J; bases not matched to a gene: 8. Per germline, CDR1 SGHTA and CDR2 FQGNSA. CDR3 in DNA: TGTGCCAGCAGCGTTACGACAGGGGCCAACGAGCAGTACTTC. Translation: CASSVTTGANEQYF.

In its sample, this clone was seen a few times. V is TRBV5-1 and J is TRBJ2-5; weak D call: TRBD1 (5 bases). The V gene's germline CDR1 is SGHRS and CDR2 YFSETQ. Trimming took off 0 bases at V and 5 bases at J, with 11 bases between the two ends. The CDR3 spans 14 residues. CDR3 sequence reads: CASSLGQGRETQYF. As DNA, the CDR3 is TGCGCCAGCAGCTTGGGGCAGGGCAGGGAGACCCAGTACTTC.

V usage is TRBV5-5 and J usage is TRBJ1-1; 9 bases map to TRBD1. Germline-derived CDR1 and CDR2 are SGHKS and YYEKEE (reference sequence). With 0 bases clipped from V and 4 bases from J, the junction kept 10 bases outside the gene matches. The CDR3 contains 17 residues. Here the CDR3 DNA reads TGTGCCAGCAGCTTGGTAGGGAGGGGACAGGGATCCACTGAAGCTTTCTTT. Its translation: CASSLVGRGQGSTEAFF.

This rearrangement joins TRBV4-2 to TRBJ2-1; TRBD2 aligns across 11 bases. With 2 bases clipped from V and 4 bases from J, the junction kept 4 bases outside the gene matches. CDR3 size: 16 residues. Germline loops: CDR1 LGHNA, CDR2 YNFKEQ. CDR3 DNA: TGTGCCAGCAGCCAACTAGCGGGGGGAAGTTACAATGAGCAGTTCTTC. Its protein is CASSQLAGGSYNEQFF.

J is TRBJ2-1 and V is TRBV6-4; possible D gene TRBD1, 6 bases. The CDR3 consists of 15 residues. Trimming pared 4 bases from V and 3 bases from J, leaving 13 bases between. Germline V lookup: CDR1 MRHNA, CDR2 SNTAGT. CDR3 residues: CASSVVGTHYNEQFF. Here the CDR3 DNA reads TGTGCCAGCAGTGTGGTGGGGACACACTACAATGAGCAGTTCTTC.

The chain carries TRBV7-6 and TRBJ2-5; 8 nucleotides align to TRBD1. The V gene's germline CDR1 is SGHVS and CDR2 FNYEAQ. The CDR3 consists of 15 residues. V was pared by 3 bases and J by 5 bases, with 8 bases of the junction left unmatched. The DNA for the CDR3 is TGTGCCAGCAGCTTGTCGACAGGGGTGTACGAGACCCAGTACTTC. Translated: CASSLSTGVYETQYF.

This rearrangement joins TRBV5-5 to TRBJ1-5; 9 nucleotides match TRBD1. The CDR3 loop spans 14 amino acids. The germline V gene has CDR1 SGHKS and CDR2 YYEKEE (reference sequence). V shed 3 bases, J shed 3 bases, and the junction held 1 base outside the gene matches. CDR3 region: CASSWTGVNQPQHF. CDR3 coding DNA: TGTGCCAGCAGCTGGACAGGGGTCAATCAGCCCCAGCATTTT.